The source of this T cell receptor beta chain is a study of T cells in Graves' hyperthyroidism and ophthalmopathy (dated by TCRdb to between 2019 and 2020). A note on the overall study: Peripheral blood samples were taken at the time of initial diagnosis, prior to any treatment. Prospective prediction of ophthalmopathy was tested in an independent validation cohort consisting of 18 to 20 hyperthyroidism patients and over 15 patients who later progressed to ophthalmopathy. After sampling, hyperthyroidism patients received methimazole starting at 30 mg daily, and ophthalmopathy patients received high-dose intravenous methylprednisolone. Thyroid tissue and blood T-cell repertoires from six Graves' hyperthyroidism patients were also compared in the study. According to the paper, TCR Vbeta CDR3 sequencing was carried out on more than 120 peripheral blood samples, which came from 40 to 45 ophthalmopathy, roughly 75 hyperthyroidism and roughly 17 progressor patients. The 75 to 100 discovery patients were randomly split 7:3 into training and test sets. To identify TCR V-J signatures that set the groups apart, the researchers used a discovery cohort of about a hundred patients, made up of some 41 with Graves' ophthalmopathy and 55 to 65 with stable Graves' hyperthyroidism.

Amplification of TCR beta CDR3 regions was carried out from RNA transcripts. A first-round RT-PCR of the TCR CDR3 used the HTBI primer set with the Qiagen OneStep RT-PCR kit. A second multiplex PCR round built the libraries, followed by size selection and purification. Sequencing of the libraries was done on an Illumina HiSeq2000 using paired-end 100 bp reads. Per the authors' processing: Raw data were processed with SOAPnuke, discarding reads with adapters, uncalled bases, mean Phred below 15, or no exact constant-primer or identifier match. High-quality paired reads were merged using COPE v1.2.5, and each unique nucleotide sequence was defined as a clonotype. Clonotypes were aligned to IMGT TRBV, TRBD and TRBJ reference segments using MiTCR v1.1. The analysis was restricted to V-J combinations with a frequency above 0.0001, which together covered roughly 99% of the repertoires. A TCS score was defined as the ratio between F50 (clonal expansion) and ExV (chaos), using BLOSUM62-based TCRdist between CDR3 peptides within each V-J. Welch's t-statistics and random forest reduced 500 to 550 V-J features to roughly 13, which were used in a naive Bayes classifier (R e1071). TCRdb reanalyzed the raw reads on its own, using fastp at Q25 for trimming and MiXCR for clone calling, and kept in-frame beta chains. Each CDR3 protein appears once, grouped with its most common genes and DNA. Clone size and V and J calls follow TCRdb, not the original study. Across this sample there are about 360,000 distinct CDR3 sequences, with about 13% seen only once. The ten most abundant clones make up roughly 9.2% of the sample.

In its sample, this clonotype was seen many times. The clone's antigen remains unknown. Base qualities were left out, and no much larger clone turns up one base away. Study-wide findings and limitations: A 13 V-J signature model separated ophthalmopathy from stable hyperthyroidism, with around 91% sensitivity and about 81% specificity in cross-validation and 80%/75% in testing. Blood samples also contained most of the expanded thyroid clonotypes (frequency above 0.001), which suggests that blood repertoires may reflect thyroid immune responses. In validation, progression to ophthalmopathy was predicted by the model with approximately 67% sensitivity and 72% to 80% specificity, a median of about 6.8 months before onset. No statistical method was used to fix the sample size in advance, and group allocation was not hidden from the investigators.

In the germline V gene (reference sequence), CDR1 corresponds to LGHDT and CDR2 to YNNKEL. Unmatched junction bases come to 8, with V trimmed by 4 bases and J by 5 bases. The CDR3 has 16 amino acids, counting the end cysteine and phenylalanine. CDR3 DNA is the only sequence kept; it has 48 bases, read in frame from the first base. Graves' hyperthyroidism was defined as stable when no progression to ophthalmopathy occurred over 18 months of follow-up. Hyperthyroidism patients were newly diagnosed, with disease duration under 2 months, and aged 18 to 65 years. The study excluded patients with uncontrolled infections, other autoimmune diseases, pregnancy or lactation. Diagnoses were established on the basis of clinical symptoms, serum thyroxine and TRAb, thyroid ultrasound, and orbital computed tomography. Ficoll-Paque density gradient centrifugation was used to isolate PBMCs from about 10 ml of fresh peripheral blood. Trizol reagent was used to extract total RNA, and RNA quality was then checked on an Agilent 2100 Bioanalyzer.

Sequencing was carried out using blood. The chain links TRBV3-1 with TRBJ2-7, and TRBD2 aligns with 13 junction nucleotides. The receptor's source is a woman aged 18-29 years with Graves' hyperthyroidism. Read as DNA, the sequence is TGTGCCAGCAGCCCGGAAGGGACTAGCGGGATTCACGAGCAGTACTTC. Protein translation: CASSPEGTSGIHEQYF.